A selection of T cell receptor beta chains follows, all from one sample in a study of shared T cell receptors in the human thymus. The table came from immunoSEQ multiplex PCR; TCRdb's copy has only in-frame clones and leaves some out. The sample records about 500,000 clones, approximately 78% being singletons. The same sample was also used in a study of human thymus T cells.

The material sequenced was thymocytes. These TCRs come from a boy under two years old with a congenital heart defect. The CDR3 runs from the conserved cysteine through the conserved F or W. D genes are given only for firm matches. Rows may omit the clone size; those that give it use once, few, many or a size class.

>-|TRBV28|TRBJ1-3|-
TGTGCCAGCAGTCCAACGGTCACAGGGCGTTGTGGAAACACCATATATTTT
CASSPTVTGRCGNTIYF
>-|TRBV6-4|TRBJ2-1|-
TGTGCCAGCAGTGACATGCCCCGGAATGAGCAGTTCTTC
CASSDMPRNEQFF
>-|TRBV14|TRBJ2-7|-
TGTGCCAGCAGCCAAGCTTGGGGGCTGGGGGAGCAGTACTTC
CASSQAWGLGEQYF
>TRBD2|TRBV4-1|TRBJ2-2|few
TGCGCCAGCAGCCCGGATCCGGGACTAGCGGGAGGACGAGCGAACACCGGGGAGCTGTTTTTT
CASSPDPGLAGGRANTGELFF
>TRBD1|TRBV28|TRBJ1-5|-
TGTGCCAGCAGCCCAATTACGACAGGGATCCCTAGCAATCAGCCCCAGCATTTT
CASSPITTGIPSNQPQHF
>TRBD1|TRBV6-5|TRBJ2-5|-
TGTGCCAGCAGTCTCGACAGGGAAGACGGAGAGACCCAGTACTTC
CASSLDREDGETQYF
>-|TRBV11-3|TRBJ2-3|-
TGTGCCAGCAGCTTATCACAGGACCTCACAGATACGCAGTATTTT
CASSLSQDLTDTQYF
>TRBD1|TRBV6-1|TRBJ1-2|-
TGTGCCAGCAGTGAAAAGACTCCGGGACAGATCTATGGCTACACCTTC
CASSEKTPGQIYGYTF
>-|TRBV11-3|TRBJ2-5|-
TGTGCCAGCAGCTTGGGGAACGGCGTTAGGGGGACCCAGTACTTC
CASSLGNGVRGTQYF
>TRBD2|TRBV15|TRBJ2-3|once
TGTGCCACCAGCAGAGTTTGGCGGGAGGTCCCCACAGATACGCAGTATTTT
CATSRVWREVPTDTQYF
>-|TRBV4-3|TRBJ2-3|-
TGCGCCAGCAGCCAAGATAAAAGGGAGTATTCTAGCACAGATACGCAGTATTTT
CASSQDKREYSSTDTQYF
>TRBD1|TRBV15|TRBJ1-4|-
TGTGCCACCAGCTACAGGGGGCGTGAAAAACTGTTTTTT
CATSYRGREKLFF
>TRBD2|TRBV4-3|TRBJ2-7|few
TGCGCCAGCAGCCAAAGACTAGCGGGGGGCTACGAGCAGTACTTC
CASSQRLAGGYEQYF
>-|TRBV7-8|TRBJ2-3|-
TGTGCCAGCAGCTTAGCGGGAGCCACAGATACGCAGTATTTT
CASSLAGATDTQYF
>TRBD1|TRBV7-3|TRBJ2-7|once
TGTGCCAGCAGCTTACGGGTGGGGACAGAGTACGAGCAGTACTTC
CASSLRVGTEYEQYF
>-|TRBV7-9|TRBJ2-7|-
TGTGCCAGCAGCCGAAAGGGGCCCTACGAGCAGTACTTC
CASSRKGPYEQYF
>-|TRBV5-6|TRBJ2-1|-
TGTGCCAGCAGCTTTCGAGCTCCTTACCGGAGGGCTTACAATGAGCAGTTCTTC
CASSFRAPYRRAYNEQFF